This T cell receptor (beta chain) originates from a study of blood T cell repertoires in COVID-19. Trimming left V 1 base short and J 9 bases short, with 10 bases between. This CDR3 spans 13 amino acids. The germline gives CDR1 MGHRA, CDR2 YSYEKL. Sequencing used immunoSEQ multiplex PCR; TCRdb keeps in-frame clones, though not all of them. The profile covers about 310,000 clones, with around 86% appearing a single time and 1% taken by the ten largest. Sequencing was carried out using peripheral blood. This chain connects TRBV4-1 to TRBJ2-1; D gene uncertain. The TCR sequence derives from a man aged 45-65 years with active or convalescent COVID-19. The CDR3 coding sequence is TGCGCCAGCAGCCAAGTAGTGCGTGCTGAGCAGTTCTTC. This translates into CASSQVVRAEQFF.